This T cell receptor (beta chain) was recorded in a study of blood T cells in healthy people across ages. Then a second PCR, running roughly 7 to 12 cycles, was carried out with a sample-barcoded 5' primer and a J-beta primer mix. TCRdb passed the 5' RACE reads through MiXCR, listing each CDR3 protein once. The sample has 1.5 million to 2 million distinct CDR3 sequences; 28% are singletons. The CDR3 length is 15 residues. Trimming took 1 base from V and 11 from J, leaving 20 bases between them. This sequence originates from a woman in her 30s in good health. Material: blood. J is TRBJ2-5 and V is TRBV12-3 or TRBV12-4; tentatively, D is TRBD2 (5 bases). The CDR3 coding sequence is TGTGCCAGCAGTTTAGGTGTAGCTTCGGGGAATGAGCAGTACTTC. It specifies CASSLGVASGNEQYF.